Listed here are 20 T cell receptor beta chains from one sample, sequenced in a study of cytomegalovirus exposure and HLA in healthy donors (TCRdb year 2017). The library came from the immunoSEQ multiplex PCR assay. For the multiplex PCR, a mixture combining 60 forward primers for TCR Vbeta segments and 13 reverse primers for TCR Jbeta segments was used. TCRdb provides this immuneACCESS table in a form limited to in-frame rearrangements. Some clones are lacking; in checked studies, under half of them reflect an unresolved V gene, and why the rest are absent is not known. For this sample the table gives 95,000 to 130,000 clones, of which 9.5% were detected only once. The ten biggest clones cover roughly 3% of the sample. Sequenced: PBMCs. These receptors all stem from a man aged 30 to 45 in good health and CMV-seronegative.

This clone came up a few times. V gene TRBV10-3 combines with J gene TRBJ2-1; D not resolved. This CDR3 is 13 amino acids long. Germline V lookup: CDR1 ENHRY, CDR2 SYGVKD. V lost 6 bases to trimming and J lost 7 bases, with 13 bases between them. The CDR3 region has the DNA TGTGCCATCAGCCTCGACGGGTCGAATGAGCAGTTCTTC. It translates to CAISLDGSNEQFF.

V is TRBV27 and J is TRBJ2-1; 9 bases are a match to TRBD1. The CDR3 contains 14 residues. CDR1 MNHEY and CDR2 SMNVEV come from the germline V gene (reference sequence). Losses at the gene ends were 2 bases for V and 6 bases for J; bases not matched to a gene: 2. The CDR3 DNA is TGTGCCAGCAGTTTACGGACAGGGGTCAATGAGCAGTTCTTC. As protein: CASSLRTGVNEQFF.

This clone was counted only a few times. J is TRBJ2-3 and V is TRBV5-4; 15 bases map to TRBD2. CDR3 size: 20 residues. Germline V gene lookup returns CDR1 SGHNT and CDR2 YYREEE (reference sequence). J gave up 2 bases and V 1 base, and 11 bases lay outside the gene matches. The CDR3 DNA follows: TGTGCCAGCAGCTTGCAGAGATGGACTAGCGGGGGGGACCCCACAGATACGCAGTATTTT. It is translated as CASSLQRWTSGGDPTDTQYF.

This clone occurred a few times. The rearrangement uses TRBV19 and TRBJ1-1; 7 nucleotides line up with TRBD1. CDR3 size: 16 residues. The germline gives CDR1 LNHDA, CDR2 SQIVND (reference sequence). The junction had 15 bases not matched to a gene; V was cut back by 5 bases and J by 6 bases. CDR3 amino acids: CASSSDRRLGKAEAFF. In nucleotides, the CDR3 is TGTGCCAGTAGTTCGGACAGGAGACTTGGTAAAGCTGAAGCTTTCTTT.

This clone turned up a few times. The V gene is TRBV4-1, the J gene TRBJ2-7; 9 bases are a match to TRBD1. The CDR3 covers 16 residues. Per germline, CDR1 MGHRA and CDR2 YSYEKL. The V and J ends lost 4 bases and 1 base, in that order; junction bases with no gene match: 8. The CDR3 DNA is TGCGCCAGCAGCCCGCGGGGACAGGGACGATCCTACGAGCAGTACTTC. It encodes CASSPRGQGRSYEQYF.

The V gene is TRBV29-1, the J gene TRBJ2-5, with 9 bases matching TRBD1. Per the germline V gene, CDR1 is SQVTM and CDR2 is ANQGSEA. CDR3 length: 15 residues. V lost 5 bases to trimming and J lost 0 bases; unmatched junction nucleotides: 7. CDR3 DNA: TGCAGCGTTCGCCGGGGGACAGGGAACCAAGAGACCCAGTACTTC. Translation: CSVRRGTGNQETQYF.

This clone has only a few counts. The gene calls are TRBV5-6 and TRBJ1-1; the D gene is possibly TRBD1 (5 bases). Germline CDR1 reads SGHDT; CDR2 reads YYEEEE. The CDR3 totals 14 residues. Trimming stripped 1 base from V and 11 bases from J, with 18 bases between. In nucleotides, the CDR3 is TGTGCCAGCAGCTTGTCCGGACAAGGGTGGTCGGCTTTCTTT. This codes for CASSLSGQGWSAFF.

This clone showed up just a few times. The rearrangement joins TRBV29-1 to TRBJ1-1; the match to TRBD1 covers 9 bases. Germline CDR1 and CDR2: SQVTM and ANQGSEA. V lost 8 bases to trimming and J lost 4 bases; unmatched junction nucleotides: 5. CDR3 length equals 12 residues. DNA for the CDR3: TGCAGCTCGGGACAGGGAAGCACTGAAGCTTTCTTT. It translates to CSSGQGSTEAFF. Full variable domain (outside the CDR3, taken from reference TRBV29-1 and TRBJ1-1): SAVISQKPSRDICQRGTSLTIQCQVDSQVTMMFWYRQQPGQSLTLIATANQGSEATYESGFVIDKFPISRPNLTFSTLTVSNMSPEDSSIYLCSSGQGSTEAFFGQGTRLTVV.

The chain recombines TRBV5-5 with TRBJ1-2; no definite D call. Deletions cut 2 bases from V and 2 bases from J, with 13 bases between. CDR1 SGHKS and CDR2 YYEKEE come from the germline V gene (reference sequence). The CDR3 length is 15 residues. In nucleotides, the CDR3 is TGTGCCAGCAGCTTAGGAGGGAATATAAACTATGGCTACACCTTC. Encoded protein: CASSLGGNINYGYTF.

This clone was observed a few times. This chain uses TRBV4-3 with TRBJ1-1, with D unclear. The CDR3 extends over 14 amino acids. The V gene lost 0 bases and the J gene lost 0 bases, with 5 bases spanning the gap. From germline, CDR1 is LGHNA and CDR2 YSLEER. The CDR3 protein is CASSQDSLNTEAFF. The CDR3 DNA follows: TGCGCCAGCAGCCAAGACTCCTTGAACACTGAAGCTTTCTTT.

This clone was seen only a few times. J is TRBJ2-1 and V is TRBV5-1; 8 bases fit TRBD1. From germline, CDR1 is SGHRS and CDR2 YFSETQ. This CDR3 is built from 15 residues. The V and J ends lost 3 bases and 4 bases, in that order; junction bases with no gene match: 6. CDR3 bases: TGCGCCAGCAGCTCAGGGACAGGCGCATACAATGAGCAGTTCTTC. The encoded protein is CASSSGTGAYNEQFF.

V is TRBV25-1 and J is TRBJ1-1, with D possibly being TRBD1 (5 bases). V gave up 6 bases and J gave up 4 bases, with 15 bases separating them. The CDR3 is 14 residues long. CDR1 and CDR2 (germline): MGHDK, SYGVNS. Here the CDR3 DNA reads TGTGCCAGCAGGACGACAGCCAGGAGCACTGAAGCTTTCTTT. Protein: CASRTTARSTEAFF.

The rearrangement uses TRBV12-5 and TRBJ2-1; D not resolved. CDR3 size: 13 residues. Germline V CDR1 and CDR2: LGHNT, FRNRAP. Trimming shortened V by 5 bases and J by 6 bases, and 11 bases separated the two germline ends. The CDR3 here is CASGLGPGNEQFF. The CDR3 region has the DNA TGTGCTAGTGGTCTGGGCCCCGGCAATGAGCAGTTCTTC.

This clone was counted a few times. The chain uses TRBV5-1 and TRBJ2-7; 7 bases align to TRBD1. This CDR3 comprises 15 residues. Germline V CDR1 and CDR2: SGHRS, YFSETQ. V trimming: 4 bases; J trimming: 0 bases; junction bases outside the gene matches: 7. DNA of the CDR3: TGCGCCAGCAGCCCCATACAGGGGAGCTCCTACGAGCAGTACTTC. Its translation is CASSPIQGSSYEQYF.

This clone was counted between two and nine times. V gene TRBV30 combines with J gene TRBJ1-5, with a weak D call TRBD1 (6 bases). Germline V lookup: CDR1 GTSNPN, CDR2 SVGIG (reference sequence). The CDR3 has 13 amino acids. V was trimmed by 0 bases and J by 5 bases, leaving 8 bases between them. Here the CDR3 reads CAWSVAGDQPQHF. The CDR3 DNA follows: TGTGCCTGGAGTGTGGCAGGGGATCAGCCCCAGCATTTT.

The chain joins TRBV5-1 to TRBJ2-2; a weak D match, TRBD1 (6 bases). V lost 4 bases and J lost 1, with 11 bases in between. Germline V gene sequence: CDR1 SGHRS, CDR2 YFSETQ. The CDR3 covers 15 residues. The CDR3 loop reads CASSPGQMNTGELFF. For the CDR3, the DNA is TGCGCCAGCAGCCCCGGACAGATGAACACCGGGGAGCTGTTTTTT.

This clone was counted between two and nine times. The chain has TRBV5-4 and TRBJ2-7; TRBD1 aligns across 9 bases. The trim removed 4 bases at V and 0 bases at J, leaving 5 bases unmatched. Per germline, CDR1 SGHNT and CDR2 YYREEE (reference sequence). The CDR3 consists of 15 residues. The DNA for the CDR3 is TGTGCCAGCAGCCTATGGGACAGGGTCTCCTACGAGCAGTACTTC. Translating gives CASSLWDRVSYEQYF.

The V gene is TRBV7-3, the J gene TRBJ2-1, with 8 bases fitting TRBD1. Germline V gene data show CDR1 as SGHTA and CDR2 as FQGTGA. The CDR3 has 16 amino acids. The V and J ends lost 0 bases and 4 bases, in that order; junction bases with no gene match: 5. CDR3 coding DNA: TGTGCCAGCAGCTTAACAGGGGACAGGCTATACAATGAGCAGTTCTTC. It yields the protein CASSLTGDRLYNEQFF.

The chain carries TRBV6-6 and TRBJ1-2, with 7 nucleotides matching TRBD1. Trimming took 7 bases from V and 4 from J; bases not matched to a gene: 15. The V gene's germline CDR1 is MNHNY and CDR2 SVGAGI (reference sequence). The CDR3 length is 16 residues. The CDR3 bases are TGTGCCAGCACTCTACAGGGGTCTAGCAGCACCTATGGCTACACCTTC. It specifies CASTLQGSSSTYGYTF.

This chain links TRBV29-1 with TRBJ2-1; weak D call: TRBD2 (7 bases). The CDR3 has 18 residues. V was trimmed by 6 bases and J by 1 base, leaving 25 bases between them. Germline CDR1 reads SQVTM; CDR2 reads ANQGSEA. The CDR3 coding sequence is TGCAGCGTCCACGGAGGAGTGCGGGGGCCCACATCCTACAATGAGCAGTTCTTC. This codes for CSVHGGVRGPTSYNEQFF.